One sample yielded the 28 T cell receptor beta chains listed below, sequenced in a study of post-analysis software for immune sequencing data. Regarding the study as a whole: Compared with controls, patients had more of roughly five TRBV segments, including TRBV5-6, TRBV5-1 and TRBV20-1.

Included in the TCR beta cDNA libraries were unique molecular identifiers. TCRdb redid the calling of the PCR reads with MiXCR, one entry per CDR3 protein. The sample holds 500,000 to 600,000 distinct CDR3 sequences, about 40% seen once. These receptors' targets are unknown. Sequenced: blood. These receptors were obtained from a girl between 5 and 17 years old with multiple sclerosis.

This clonotype was observed a few times. V and J are TRBV20-1 and TRBJ2-1, with D uncertain. Trimming pared 6 bases from V and 5 bases from J, leaving 8 bases between. The CDR3 runs to 11 residues. Germline-derived CDR1 and CDR2 are DFQATT and SNEGSKA (reference sequence). The CDR3 loop is CSASRDNEQFF. The CDR3 bases are TGCAGTGCCAGCAGAGACAATGAGCAGTTCTTC.

For the CDR3, the DNA is TGCGCCAGCAGCTTGGAGGCGAGACTAGCGGGGAGCGAGCAGTACTTC. It is translated as CASSLEARLAGSEQYF. The chain is built from TRBV5-1 and TRBJ2-7, with 11 bases identical to TRBD2. V shed 0 bases, J shed 6 bases, and the junction held 8 bases outside the gene matches. Germline assignment: CDR1 SGHRS and CDR2 YFSETQ. This CDR3 comprises 16 residues.

This clonotype was found a few times. The rearrangement uses TRBV6-5 and TRBJ2-1; D might be TRBD2 (5 bases). CDR1 is MNHEY, CDR2 SVGAGI, per germline. Trimming pared 8 bases from V and 4 bases from J, leaving 18 bases between. This CDR3 has 15 amino acids. The CDR3 here is CASGWAGLVYNEQFF. As DNA, the CDR3 is TGTGCCAGCGGCTGGGCCGGACTCGTGTACAATGAGCAGTTCTTC.

This chain uses TRBV7-8 with TRBJ2-2; D possibly corresponds to TRBD2 (5 bases). Germline V gene data show CDR1 as SGHVS and CDR2 as FQNEAQ. The CDR3 has 17 amino acids. Trimming left V 1 base short and J 6 bases short, with 18 bases between. The CDR3 sequence: CASSLVEGFRFSGELFF. CDR3 nucleotide sequence: TGTGCCAGCAGCTTAGTTGAGGGATTTCGGTTCTCCGGGGAGCTGTTTTTT.

This clonotype was seen a handful of times. J is TRBJ2-5 and V is TRBV5-1; D is undetermined. This CDR3 spans 15 amino acids. Germline CDR1 is SGHRS and CDR2 is YFSETQ. The V gene lost 4 bases and the J gene lost 2 bases, with 15 bases spanning the gap. The CDR3 spells CASSPRIGRQETQYF. The CDR3 coding sequence is TGCGCCAGCAGCCCGCGGATTGGACGTCAAGAGACCCAGTACTTC.

This chain joins TRBV5-6 and TRBJ2-3; 10 positions match TRBD2. Germline CDR1 is SGHDT and CDR2 is YYEEEE. The CDR3 runs to 18 residues. Trimming at V came to 0 bases and at J to 0 bases, leaving 7 bases not matched to a gene. The CDR3 bases are TGTGCCAGCAGCTTGGCTAGCGGGAGTGGGGCTAGCACAGATACGCAGTATTTT. Protein: CASSLASGSGASTDTQYF.

The chain couples TRBV12-3 or TRBV12-4 to TRBJ2-1; the match to TRBD1 covers 8 bases. The CDR3 runs to 15 residues. Unmatched junction bases numbered 12, after V lost 7 bases and J lost 7 bases. For the CDR3, the DNA is TGTGCCAGCATTATTACAGGGGGGTCCGGTAATGAGCAGTTCTTC. The encoded protein is CASIITGGSGNEQFF.

This clonotype has only a few counts. V and J are TRBV5-1 and TRBJ2-3, with unresolved D. Germline values: CDR1 SGHRS, CDR2 YFSETQ. This CDR3 region has 16 residues. V was shortened by 4 bases and J by 2 bases, with 17 bases between the two germline ends. The chain's CDR3 is CASSHRVLQNTDTQYF. As DNA, the CDR3 is TGCGCCAGCAGCCACCGAGTACTCCAGAACACAGATACGCAGTATTTT.

This chain connects TRBV10-3 to TRBJ2-1; 7 nucleotides line up with TRBD2. The J call may be in error: the DNA end matches TRBJ2-7 better. Germline CDR1 ENHRY, CDR2 SYGVKD. This CDR3 has 14 amino acids. The CDR3, as DNA: TGTGCCATCAGTGACAAGCGGGGTTACAATGAGCAGTACTTC. Translated, it gives CAISDKRGYNEQYF.

The chain joins TRBV7-2 to TRBJ2-7; D is perhaps TRBD1 (6 bases). The V gene's germline CDR1 is SGHTA and CDR2 FQGNSA. This CDR3 contains 14 residues. The V end was cut by 7 bases, the J end by 2 bases, with 15 bases between. CDR3: CASNLRQATYEQYF. The DNA for the CDR3 is TGTGCCAGCAACCTGAGACAGGCTACCTACGAGCAGTACTTC.

As concerns this clonotype: A single base separates this from a much larger clone, so it may be a read error. The chain recombines TRBV6-1 with TRBJ1-2; D is unclear. Germline CDR1 MNHNS, CDR2 SASEGT. V was clipped by 1 base and J by 4 bases, with 13 bases between them. The CDR3 totals 15 residues. CDR3 loop: CASSEEVRGTYGYTF. The CDR3 DNA is TGTGCCAGCAGTGAAGAGGTCCGAGGCACCTATGGCTACACCTTC.

The chain is built from TRBV28 and TRBJ2-7, with TRBD1 identical over 7 bases. Germline CDR1 is MDHEN and CDR2 is SYDVKM. This CDR3 has 13 amino acids. After removal of 8 bases from V and 1 base from J, the junction contained 5 bases not matched to a gene. The CDR3: CASDRTGSYEQYF. In nucleotides, the CDR3 is TGTGCCAGCGACCGGACAGGATCCTACGAGCAGTACTTC.

The CDR3 loop reads CASSSQTGENYNEQFF. The CDR3 DNA sequence: TGTGCCAGCAGTTCGCAGACAGGGGAAAACTACAATGAGCAGTTCTTC. V and J are TRBV28 and TRBJ2-1, with 8 bases aligning to TRBD1. The V gene's germline CDR1 is MDHEN and CDR2 SYDVKM. The V segment lost 4 bases and the J segment 3 bases; nucleotides outside the gene matches: 8. This CDR3 contains 16 residues.

This clonotype has more than one count but fewer than ten. The chain joins TRBV24-1 to TRBJ2-1; 10 bases are shared with TRBD2. Gene TRBJ2-7 matches the end of the DNA better, so the J call may be wrong. The CDR3 covers 17 residues. CDR1 and CDR2 from the germline V gene are KGHDR and SFDVKD. Here the CDR3 DNA reads TGTGCCACCAGTGGGTGGACTAGCGGAGACTCCTACAATGAGCAGTACTTC. This codes for CATSGWTSGDSYNEQYF.

This clonotype was found a few times. The chain uses TRBV29-1 and TRBJ1-1; D might be TRBD1 (6 bases). Germline CDR1 and CDR2: SQVTM and ANQGSEA. The CDR3 spans 13 residues. The V and J ends lost 1 base and 6 bases respectively, with 12 bases between them. The CDR3 loop reads CSVEGPGVAEAFF. CDR3 bases: TGCAGCGTTGAAGGTCCAGGGGTCGCTGAAGCTTTCTTT.

This clonotype was found many times. In DNA, the CDR3 is TGCAGTGCTAGGTCGGCTAGCGGGGGGCCCCCTGAGACCCAGTACTTC. Its translation is CSARSASGGPPETQYF. The chain recombines TRBV20-1 with TRBJ2-5, with 11 bases that match TRBD2. This CDR3 region has 16 residues. Trimming took 3 bases from V and 5 from J; bases not matched to a gene: 11. Germline values: CDR1 DFQATT, CDR2 SNEGSKA (reference sequence).

The V gene is TRBV29-1, the J gene TRBJ1-1; perhaps TRBD1 as D (5 bases). Germline CDR1 and CDR2: SQVTM and ANQGSEA. The V and J ends lost 3 bases and 5 bases respectively, with 10 bases between them. This CDR3 has 12 residues. CDR3 sequence: CSVESGSTEAFF. DNA for the CDR3: TGCAGCGTTGAGTCAGGGAGTACTGAAGCTTTCTTT.

The rearrangement uses TRBV6-4 and TRBJ2-1; 7 bases map to TRBD2. Germline lookup yields CDR1 MRHNA and CDR2 SNTAGT. Germline trimming cut 4 bases from V and 2 bases from J; bases unmatched to any gene: 5. The CDR3 spans 15 residues. The CDR3 nucleotides read TGTGCCAGCAGTGTGAGCGGGGCGGCCTACAATGAGCAGTTCTTC. Amino acids: CASSVSGAAYNEQFF.

The chain combines TRBV20-1 with TRBJ2-3; 11 bases map to TRBD1. CDR3 length: 14 amino acids. Trimming removed 6 bases from V and 3 bases from J; junction bases left unmatched: 5. Per the germline V gene, CDR1 is DFQATT and CDR2 is SNEGSKA (reference sequence). The chain's CDR3 is CSAFGQGATDTQYF. The CDR3 region has the DNA TGCAGTGCCTTCGGACAGGGGGCAACAGATACGCAGTATTTT.

This clonotype has more than one count but fewer than ten. This chain connects TRBV6-5 to TRBJ2-4; TRBD1 is a possible D gene (5 bases). This CDR3 comprises 15 residues. Trimming removed 2 bases from V and 0 bases from J, with 8 bases in between. CDR1 and CDR2 from the germline V gene are MNHEY and SVGAGI. CDR3 sequence (DNA): TGTGCCAGCAGTTACAAGGGGTTAGCCAAAAACATTCAGTACTTC. It is translated as CASSYKGLAKNIQYF.

V gene TRBV10-3 combines with J gene TRBJ2-7; the match to TRBD1 covers 9 bases. The CDR3 loop spans 15 amino acids. The ends lost 0 bases at V and 9 bases at J; junction bases unmatched: 9. Germline V gene data show CDR1 as ENHRY and CDR2 as SYGVKD. The DNA of the CDR3 is TGTGCCATCAGTGAGTCGTGGACAGGGGACACGCGGCAGTACTTC. The encoded protein is CAISESWTGDTRQYF.

The chain uses TRBV20-1 and TRBJ2-7; D ambiguous. The V gene lost 1 base and the J gene lost 6 bases, with 13 bases spanning the gap. The CDR3 totals 13 residues. Per germline, CDR1 DFQATT and CDR2 SNEGSKA (reference sequence). CDR3 region: CSARGFLAAEQYF. As DNA, the CDR3 is TGCAGTGCTAGAGGTTTTCTCGCGGCCGAGCAGTACTTC.

This clonotype came up a few times. V is TRBV20-1 and J is TRBJ2-1; D unclear. The CDR3 is 12 residues long. V lost 4 bases and J 8 bases, leaving 12 bases between the germline ends. Germline lookup yields CDR1 DFQATT and CDR2 SNEGSKA (reference sequence). The CDR3 DNA is TGCAGTGCTAATGGGTTCTTGGATGAGCAGTTCTTC. Translating it yields CSANGFLDEQFF.

This clonotype came up a few times. This sequence joins TRBV4-2 and TRBJ2-3, with TRBD2 identical over 11 bases. Germline V gene sequence: CDR1 LGHNA, CDR2 YNFKEQ. The CDR3 length is 15 residues. V was clipped by 4 bases and J by 2 bases; unmatched bases: 2. The CDR3: CASSRLAGTTDTQYF. CDR3 sequence (DNA): TGTGCCAGCAGCCGACTAGCGGGGACCACAGATACGCAGTATTTT.

The chain carries TRBV5-1 and TRBJ1-4; D is possibly TRBD1 (6 bases). The CDR3 consists of 12 residues. Germline V gives CDR1 SGHRS, CDR2 YFSETQ. V lost 1 base, J lost 9 bases, and 7 bases lay in between. CDR3: CASSLQGQKLFF. The CDR3 DNA reads TGCGCCAGCAGCTTGCAGGGGCAAAAACTGTTTTTT.

This chain uses TRBV7-3 with TRBJ1-2; D is unresolved. CDR1 SGHTA and CDR2 FQGTGA come from the germline V gene. The CDR3 is 13 residues long. V was shortened by 3 bases and J by 8 bases, with 13 bases between the two germline ends. The CDR3 DNA reads as TGTGCCAGCAGCTTGAAAAGCGGTGTCGGCTACACCTTC. This sequence encodes CASSLKSGVGYTF.

This clonotype was counted between two and nine times. V gene TRBV5-1 combines with J gene TRBJ2-3; TRBD1 aligns across 9 bases. Unmatched junction bases numbered 5, after V lost 3 bases and J lost 0 bases. Germline V gene lookup returns CDR1 SGHRS and CDR2 YFSETQ. The CDR3 spans 16 residues. Written as DNA, the CDR3 is TGCGCCAGCAGCTGGACAGGGGAGGTTAGCACAGATACGCAGTATTTT. This translates into CASSWTGEVSTDTQYF.

The chain uses TRBV11-3 and TRBJ1-1; D may be TRBD1 (5 bases). The germline V and J ends were trimmed by 4 bases and 0 bases, with 12 bases remaining between them. Germline CDR1 SGHNT, CDR2 YENEEA. The CDR3 sequence is 15 residues long. CDR3 region: CASSWRDSMNTEAFF. In DNA form, the CDR3 reads TGTGCCAGCAGCTGGAGGGACTCCATGAACACTGAAGCTTTCTTT.